The 32 T cell receptor beta chains below come from one sample, sequenced in a study of shared clonotypes between healthy human individuals. It was CD45RO-negative cells, positively selected for CCR7, that made up naive CD8 cells, with terminally differentiated effector memory CD45RA+ cells excluded. Assay used: immunoSEQ multiplex PCR; TCRdb lists only in-frame clones, some missing. This sample has under 1 million clones, with about 91% found just once. Material: naive CD8+ T cells sorted from blood. These receptor sequences come from a man aged 30 to 39 in good health.

This chain uses TRBV9 with TRBJ1-2, with D hard to call. Germline V CDR1 and CDR2: SGDLS, YYNGEE. Trimming removed 2 bases from V and 1 base from J, with 9 bases in between. This CDR3 has 14 amino acids. The DNA for the CDR3 is TGTGCCAGCAGCGTTGGGTGGGGTAACTATGGCTACACCTTC. Translating it yields CASSVGWGNYGYTF.

The V call is TRBV27, the J call TRBJ2-7; perhaps TRBD2 as D (6 bases). CDR1 and CDR2 from the germline V gene are MNHEY and SMNVEV (reference sequence). Between the trimmed V and J ends, which lost 3 bases and 1 base, there was a span of 10 bases. This CDR3 is 14 amino acids long. CDR3 loop: CASSFAGSSYEQYF. CDR3 nucleotide sequence: TGTGCCAGCAGTTTTGCCGGGAGTTCCTACGAGCAGTACTTC.

J is TRBJ2-7 and V is TRBV27, with 12 bases identical to TRBD2. Germline-derived CDR1 and CDR2 are MNHEY and SMNVEV (reference sequence). V dropped 5 bases and J dropped 4; count of bases not matched to a gene: 6. CDR3 length equals 15 residues. CDR3 nucleotides: TGTGCCAGCAGTACGACTAGCGGGAGCCTATACGAGCAGTACTTC. It specifies CASSTTSGSLYEQYF.

This chain joins TRBV7-9 and TRBJ2-1; D call uncertain. The V end was cut by 1 base, the J end by 8 bases, with 15 bases between. Per germline, CDR1 SEHNR and CDR2 FQNEAQ (reference sequence). This CDR3 contains 15 residues. DNA for the CDR3: TGTGCCAGCAGCTTAGGTTCTGTAGCTACCGATGAGCAGTTCTTC. It translates to CASSLGSVATDEQFF.

V usage is TRBV19 and J usage is TRBJ1-1, with a possible D match to TRBD1 (5 bases). CDR3 length equals 15 residues. V lost 3 bases and J 0 bases, leaving 11 bases between the germline ends. Germline-derived CDR1 and CDR2 are LNHDA and SQIVND (reference sequence). The DNA for the CDR3 is TGTGCCAGTAGTATGGGGGTGGGGATGAACACTGAAGCTTTCTTT. Its translation is CASSMGVGMNTEAFF.

The chain links TRBV15 to TRBJ1-3; possible D gene TRBD1, 6 bases. There are 17 residues in the CDR3. Germline lookup yields CDR1 LNHNV and CDR2 YYDKDF (reference sequence). V gave up 5 bases and J gave up 0 bases, with 17 bases separating them. The CDR3 sequence: CATSGAGTYDSGNTIYF. The CDR3 DNA reads as TGTGCCACCAGCGGGGCCGGGACATACGACTCTGGAAACACCATATATTTT.

The chain couples TRBV27 to TRBJ2-2; 11 positions agree with TRBD2. V gave up 10 bases and J gave up 6 bases; unmatched junction bases: 13. Germline CDR1 and CDR2: MNHEY and SMNVEV (reference sequence). The CDR3 loop spans 16 amino acids. The CDR3 DNA reads TGTGCCATCAAACGGACTAGCGGGTGGGTCCCCGGGGAGCTGTTTTTT. Protein product: CAIKRTSGWVPGELFF.

V is TRBV27 and J is TRBJ2-7; 7 bases match TRBD2. With 4 bases clipped from V and 0 bases from J, the junction kept 12 bases outside the gene matches. The CDR3 runs to 17 residues. CDR1 is MNHEY and CDR2 is SMNVEV in the germline V gene (reference sequence). CDR3 sequence (DNA): TGTGCCAGCAGTTCCGCGTTTGGGAGGGCGAGCTCCTACGAGCAGTACTTC. Translation: CASSSAFGRASSYEQYF.

This clone has just one count. The gene calls are TRBV7-9 and TRBJ2-7, with 8 bases lining up with TRBD2. The ends lost 5 bases at V and 5 bases at J; junction bases unmatched: 14. The CDR3 loop spans 16 amino acids. The germline CDR1 and CDR2 sequences are SEHNR and FQNEAQ (reference sequence). This CDR3 reads CASSPSLTGGKNEQYF. The DNA of the CDR3 is TGTGCCAGCAGCCCTAGCTTGACGGGAGGGAAGAACGAGCAGTACTTC. The variable domain in full, with the rest retrieved from reference TRBV7-9 and TRBJ2-7, is DTGVSQNPRHKITKRGQNVTFRCDPISEHNRLYWYRQTLGQGPEFLTYFQNEAQLEKSRLLSDRFSAERPKGSFSTLEIQRTEQGDSAMYLCASSPSLTGGKNEQYFGPGTRLTVT.

The chain has TRBV7-9 and TRBJ2-7; 8 bases match TRBD2. The CDR3 runs 15 residues. Germline assignment: CDR1 SEHNR and CDR2 FQNEAQ (reference sequence). Trimming at V came to 2 bases and at J to 7 bases, leaving 10 bases not matched to a gene. This CDR3 reads CASSLISGRLVEQYF. Written as DNA, the CDR3 is TGTGCCAGCAGCTTAATCAGCGGGAGATTGGTAGAGCAGTACTTC.

In this sample, this clone turned up once. V is TRBV13 and J is TRBJ2-1; D is unresolved. CDR1 and CDR2 (germline): PRHDT, FYEKMQ (reference sequence). The CDR3 totals 15 residues. Trimming took off 0 bases at V and 7 bases at J, with 13 bases between the two ends. For the CDR3, the DNA is TGTGCCAGCAGCTTAGGAGCAGCCGGTATGAATGAGCAGTTCTTC. Amino acid sequence: CASSLGAAGMNEQFF. Together with reference TRBV13 and TRBJ2-1, the CDR3 gives the full variable domain: AAGVIQSPRHLIKEKRETATLKCYPIPRHDTVYWYQQGPGQDPQFLISFYEKMQSDKGSIPDRFSAQQFSDYHSELNMSSLELGDSALYFCASSLGAAGMNEQFFGPGTRLTVL.

V usage is TRBV28 and J usage is TRBJ2-1; a weak D match, TRBD2 (6 bases). The CDR3 is 15 residues long. V lost 5 bases and J 6 bases, leaving 17 bases between the germline ends. Germline CDR1 is MDHEN and CDR2 is SYDVKM. CDR3 coding DNA: TGTGCCAGCAGTCAGGGAGGCTTGGGACGCAATGAGCAGTTCTTC. Encoded protein: CASSQGGLGRNEQFF.

The table lists this clone with a few counts. The rearrangement links TRBV6-5 to TRBJ1-2; tentative D call: TRBD1 (5 bases). CDR1 MNHEY and CDR2 SVGAGI come from the germline V gene. Trimming shortened V by 5 bases and J by 2 bases, and 12 bases separated the two germline ends. This CDR3 is 14 amino acids long. CDR3 protein: CASSPRGGNYGYTF. The CDR3, as DNA: TGTGCCAGCAGTCCTCGGGGGGGGAACTATGGCTACACCTTC.

The chain links TRBV6-5 to TRBJ2-7; TRBD1 matches at 10 bases. Unmatched junction bases numbered 4, after V lost 6 bases and J lost 2 bases. The CDR3 consists of 14 residues. In germline, CDR1 is MNHEY, CDR2 SVGAGI. The CDR3 protein is CASSYGQGAYEQYF. Written as DNA, the CDR3 is TGTGCCAGCAGCTATGGACAGGGGGCCTACGAGCAGTACTTC.

The rearrangement uses TRBV11-3 and TRBJ1-1; 7 bases map to TRBD1. The germline V gene encodes CDR1 SGHNT and CDR2 YENEEA. CDR3 length: 11 residues. With V trimmed by 4 bases and J by 11 bases, 4 bases remained unmatched. DNA of the CDR3: TGTGCCAGCAGCTCCACAGGGGATGCTTTCTTT. This translates into CASSSTGDAFF. Full variable domain (outside the CDR3, taken from reference TRBV11-3 and TRBJ1-1): EAGVVQSPRYKIIEKKQPVAFWCNPISGHNTLYWYLQNLGQGPELLIRYENEEAVDDSQLPKDRFSAERLKGVDSTLKIQPAELGDSAVYLCASSSTGDAFFGQGTRLTVV.

The V and J genes are TRBV9 and TRBJ2-7; TRBD1 or TRBD2 may be the D gene (6 bases each). The ends were cut back, 0 bases at V and 0 bases at J, with 10 bases in the middle. The CDR3 is made up of 15 amino acids. Germline lookup yields CDR1 SGDLS and CDR2 YYNGEE. The CDR3 is CASSVEGGFSYEQYF. CDR3 coding DNA: TGTGCCAGCAGCGTAGAGGGGGGCTTCTCCTACGAGCAGTACTTC.

This chain connects TRBV19 to TRBJ2-3; 10 bases align to TRBD1. Germline assignment: CDR1 LNHDA and CDR2 SQIVND (reference sequence). The CDR3 totals 16 residues. The V segment lost 4 bases and the J segment 6 bases; nucleotides outside the gene matches: 10. The CDR3 DNA reads as TGTGCCAGTAGTAGTAGACAGGGGGCGAAGGAGGATACGCAGTATTTT. Residues: CASSSRQGAKEDTQYF.

The chain links TRBV4-1 to TRBJ1-1; TRBD1 might be the D (5 bases). Looked up from germline, CDR1 is MGHRA and CDR2 is YSYEKL. CDR3 size: 13 residues. V was clipped by 5 bases and J by 2 bases, with 9 bases between them. The CDR3 protein is CASSRQINTEAFF. The CDR3 bases are TGCGCCAGCAGCAGACAGATAAACACTGAAGCTTTCTTT.

This clone was seen many times. This CDR3 is CASSLNNYEQYF. CDR3 DNA sequence: TGTGCCAGCAGCTTAAACAACTACGAGCAGTACTTC. The V call is TRBV13, the J call TRBJ2-7; D unclear. From germline, CDR1 is PRHDT and CDR2 FYEKMQ (reference sequence). This CDR3 spans 12 amino acids. V lost 2 bases and J 3 bases, leaving 5 bases between the germline ends.

The chain couples TRBV28 to TRBJ1-1, with D hard to call. V gave up 3 bases and J gave up 2 bases, with 7 bases separating them. CDR1 and CDR2 from the germline V gene are MDHEN and SYDVKM. This CDR3 is 13 amino acids long. The CDR3 is CASSFGQNTEAFF. The CDR3 nucleotides are TGTGCCAGCAGTTTTGGTCAAAACACTGAAGCTTTCTTT. The complete variable domain, with remaining parts taken from reference TRBV28 and TRBJ1-1, reads DVKVTQSSRYLVKRTGEKVFLECVQDMDHENMFWYRQDPGLGLRLIYFSYDVKMKEKGDIPEGYSVSREKKERFSLILESASTNQTSMYLCASSFGQNTEAFFGQGTRLTVV.

The chain uses TRBV5-4 and TRBJ2-5, with D tentatively TRBD2 (6 bases). CDR1 SGHNT and CDR2 YYREEE come from the germline V gene (reference sequence). This CDR3 has 14 residues. Deletions cut 2 bases from V and 5 bases from J, with 13 bases between. The CDR3 DNA sequence: TGTGCCAGCAGCTTCTCGACTAGTAGGGAGACCCAGTACTTC. It yields the protein CASSFSTSRETQYF.

The rearrangement links TRBV28 to TRBJ2-7, with 8 bases fitting TRBD1. This CDR3 has 14 amino acids. With V trimmed by 3 bases and J by 6 bases, 7 bases remained unmatched. Germline CDR1 is MDHEN and CDR2 is SYDVKM. The CDR3 loop is CASSLCQGACEQYF. The CDR3 region has the DNA TGTGCCAGCAGTTTGTGTCAGGGGGCTTGCGAGCAGTACTTC.

V usage is TRBV5-4 and J usage is TRBJ2-1; 11 nucleotides line up with TRBD2. From germline, CDR1 is SGHNT and CDR2 YYREEE (reference sequence). The V segment lost 6 bases and the J segment 0 bases; nucleotides outside the gene matches: 5. The CDR3 spans 16 residues. The DNA for the CDR3 is TGTGCCAGCAACCTAGCGGGAGGATTCTCCTACAATGAGCAGTTCTTC. It translates to CASNLAGGFSYNEQFF.

V gene TRBV6-6 combines with J gene TRBJ2-1, with D perhaps matching TRBD2 (5 bases). The germline CDR1 and CDR2 sequences are MNHNY and SVGAGI (reference sequence). Trimming shortened V by 8 bases and J by 8 bases, and 13 bases separated the two germline ends. The CDR3 sequence is 12 residues long. CDR3 bases: TGTGCCAGCCGAGGGAGTACCCATGAGCAGTTCTTC. It is translated as CASRGSTHEQFF.

Many counts were recorded for this clone. This specimen includes other DNA sequences encoding the same CDR3. This sequence joins TRBV27 and TRBJ2-7; 8 nucleotides line up with TRBD1. The CDR3 contains 14 residues. The germline CDR1 and CDR2 sequences are MNHEY and SMNVEV (reference sequence). V gave up 5 bases and J gave up 4 bases; unmatched junction bases: 7. The CDR3 here is CASSPGQVGYEQYF. The CDR3 bases are TGTGCCAGCAGTCCGGGACAGGTTGGGTACGAGCAGTACTTC.

The chain links TRBV6-5 to TRBJ2-1; weak D call: TRBD1 (5 bases). The germline CDR1 and CDR2 sequences are MNHEY and SVGAGI. CDR3 length: 14 residues. V lost 5 bases and J lost 9, with 17 bases in between. The CDR3 sequence is CASSPGWSAVEQFF. CDR3 in DNA: TGTGCCAGCAGTCCAGGGTGGTCGGCTGTTGAGCAGTTCTTC.

The chain uses TRBV7-9 and TRBJ2-7; TRBD1 matches at 11 bases. The germline CDR1 and CDR2 sequences are SEHNR and FQNEAQ (reference sequence). The CDR3 is 14 residues long. Trimming removed 5 bases from V and 2 bases from J; junction bases left unmatched: 2. The DNA for the CDR3 is TGTGCCAGCAGCGAGGACAGGGGGCCCTACGAGCAGTACTTC. Its translation: CASSEDRGPYEQYF.

V usage is TRBV7-9 and J usage is TRBJ2-3; 9 nucleotides line up with TRBD2. This CDR3 comprises 16 residues. Germline CDR1 and CDR2: SEHNR and FQNEAQ (reference sequence). V shed 3 bases and J 4 bases; nucleotides not matched to a gene: 8. CDR3 sequence (DNA): TGTGCCAGCAGCTTTAGTTCCAGCGGGAGGTCAGATACGCAGTATTTT. Residues: CASSFSSSGRSDTQYF.

The chain uses TRBV9 and TRBJ2-1, with a weak D call TRBD1 (5 bases). Between the trimmed V and J ends, which lost 3 bases and 4 bases, there was a span of 11 bases. CDR1 and CDR2 from the germline V gene are SGDLS and YYNGEE. The CDR3 spans 14 residues. The DNA for the CDR3 is TGTGCCAGCAGCGGGGGCGCTGAATACAATGAGCAGTTCTTC. Amino acids: CASSGGAEYNEQFF.

In its sample, this clone was seen a few times. The chain's CDR3 is CASRALGRGYTF. CDR3 DNA sequence: TGTGCCAGTCGGGCCTTAGGGCGTGGCTACACCTTC. V usage is TRBV25-1 and J usage is TRBJ1-2; D not resolved. Trimming left V 9 bases short and J 7 bases short, with 15 bases between. This CDR3 contains 12 residues. Germline V CDR1 and CDR2: MGHDK, SYGVNS.

A note on this clone: Other DNA sequences in the same sample also yield this CDR3. J is TRBJ2-7 and V is TRBV10-2, with 8 bases fitting TRBD1. V shed 4 bases, J shed 3 bases, and the junction held 5 bases outside the gene matches. This CDR3 has 14 amino acids. CDR1 and CDR2 from the germline V gene are WSHSY and SAAADI. CDR3 region: CASSAGTGGYEQYF. As DNA, the CDR3 is TGCGCCAGCAGTGCCGGGACAGGAGGCTACGAGCAGTACTTC.

The chain carries TRBV29-1 and TRBJ1-2; 7 bases line up with TRBD1. The CDR3 extends over 14 amino acids. J lost 4 bases, V lost 6 bases, and 11 bases had no gene match. Germline V CDR1 and CDR2: SQVTM, ANQGSEA. The CDR3 DNA reads as TGCAGCGTGCTTGACAGGGATGATGGCTATGGCTACACCTTC. Protein: CSVLDRDDGYGYTF.